Detailed here is one T cell receptor beta chain. This sample stems from a study of blood T cell repertoires in COVID-19. Looking at the study overall: From the United States, Italy and Spain came samples of acute and convalescent COVID-19.

Original analysis: The assay estimated nucleated cells by amplifying reference gene primers. The method was immunoSEQ multiplex PCR; TCRdb's version includes in-frame clones alone and lacks a portion of them. From that table come the V and J calls and clone size; the DNA was used to work out D and trimming. The sample lists some 210,000 clones; approximately 84% were seen once. The material sequenced was peripheral blood. The sequence came from a woman aged 50 to 60 with active or convalescent COVID-19.

Here the CDR3 DNA reads TGTGCCAGTAGGAAGACAGGGGGCATTTATGGCTACACCTTC. This encodes CASRKTGGIYGYTF. The rearrangement uses TRBV19 and TRBJ1-2, with 10 positions matching TRBD1. There are 14 residues in the CDR3. The germline gives CDR1 LNHDA, CDR2 SQIVND (reference sequence). J gave up 5 bases and V 6 bases, and 6 bases lay outside the gene matches.